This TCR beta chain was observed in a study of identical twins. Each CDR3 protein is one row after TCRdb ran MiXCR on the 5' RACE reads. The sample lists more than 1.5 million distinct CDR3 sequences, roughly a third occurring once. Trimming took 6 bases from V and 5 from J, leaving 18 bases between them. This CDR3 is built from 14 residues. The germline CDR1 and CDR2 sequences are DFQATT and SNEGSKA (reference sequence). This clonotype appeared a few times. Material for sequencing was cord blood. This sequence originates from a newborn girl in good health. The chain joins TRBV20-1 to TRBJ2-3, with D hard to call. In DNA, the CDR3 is TGCAGTGCCAAGATTCTGAGGACGGGAGATACGCAGTATTTT. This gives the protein CSAKILRTGDTQYF.